The T cell receptor beta chain described here comes from a study of cytomegalovirus exposure and HLA in healthy donors. For the study at large: Unique TCRs from HLA-typed donors, about 85 million of them, were held in an early data release. Overall study results and limits: TCR beta V- and J-gene trimming was later associated with a missense DCLRE1C variant. Using the classifier, cytomegalovirus status was reportedly diagnosed with high specificity and sensitivity.

Primers included in the PCR were 60 Vbeta and 13 Jbeta primers. Libraries were prepared by immunoSEQ multiplex PCR; TCRdb keeps only in-frame clonotypes and omits some of them. The repertoire holds around 120,000 clones, with less than 20% as singletons. J was trimmed by 8 bases and V by 7 bases; bases with no gene match: 13. The V gene's germline CDR1 is SGHTA and CDR2 FQGNSA. The CDR3 spans 14 residues. Each donor was healthy, and each was a bone marrow donor. On this clone itself: Its antigen is unidentified.

The TCR sequence derives from a woman under 30 in good health and CMV-seronegative. Source material: PBMCs. The rearrangement joins TRBV7-2 to TRBJ1-2; TRBD1 aligns across 7 bases. The CDR3 sequence is CASIKQDRAGGYTF. The CDR3 DNA reads TGTGCCAGCATCAAACAAGACAGGGCGGGGGGCTACACCTTC. Supplemented by reference TRBV7-2 and TRBJ1-2, the full variable domain reads GAGVSQSPSNKVTEKGKDVELRCDPISGHTALYWYRQSLGQGLEFLIYFQGNSAPDKSGLPSDRFSAERTGGSVSTLTIQRTQQEDSAVYLCASIKQDRAGGYTFGSGTRLTVV.